The text below deals with one T cell receptor (beta chain). Antigen specificity is unknown. Stated treatment: approximately 10-day PBMC culture with coronavirus spike peptide pools or control peptides (ViraFEST assay). ViraFEST relied on peptide pools to expand antigen-specific T cells; the TCRs were sequenced afterward. The data are from a study of vaccination and CD4 T cells after COVID-19. Study outcomes and limitations: The study found median SARS-CoV-2-reactive clonotypes rising from about 20 to 38, not significantly.

There are 14 residues in the CDR3. Germline CDR1 and CDR2: SNHLY and FYNNEI. J lost 3 bases, V lost 10 bases, and 10 bases had no gene match. The Oncomine TCR Beta short-read assay sequenced DNA from cultured CD4+ T cells. Genomic DNA was taken out of cultured CD4+ T cells by extraction. TCRdb passed the PCR reads through MiXCR, listing each CDR3 protein once. The repertoire has around 14,000 distinct CDR3 sequences, under 25% of them found once; the top ten carry 12% to 15%. Input material: cultured CD4+ T cells from blood. The chain carries TRBV2 and TRBJ2-3, with TRBD1 matching over 7 bases. This receptor was taken from a human donor with COVID-19. Here the CDR3 DNA reads TGTGCCACCCGACAGGGATGGGGAACAGATACGCAGTATTTT. Translation: CATRQGWGTDTQYF.